The source of this T cell receptor (beta chain) is a study of graft-versus-host responses after intestinal transplantation. Background on the study: Each of the recipients got a multivisceral, liver-intestinal, or isolated intestinal transplant.

Regarding the study as a whole: Recipient-marrow GvH clones were detected, some having first appeared in ileum or blood.

In the case of this clone: Its antigen is unidentified.

The CDR3 is 15 residues long. Germline V lookup: CDR1 SNHLY, CDR2 FYNNEI. V was pared by 3 bases and J by 4 bases, with 10 bases between. Some clones are missing from TCRdb's copy, which holds only in-frame ones; the method was immunoSEQ multiplex PCR. The sample lists about 71,000 clones, about 90% occurring once. This chain links TRBV2 with TRBJ1-6, with no clear D. Sequencing used unstimulated CD8+ T cells sorted from spleen or lymph node cells, obtained before intestinal transplant. The origin of this receptor is a human donor who received an intestinal transplant. The CDR3 coding sequence is TGTGCCAGCAGTGATGGGCTCCTATATAATTCACCCCTCCACTTT. It codes for CASSDGLLYNSPLHF.